A selection of T cell receptor beta chains follows, all from one sample in a study of blood T cell repertoires in COVID-19. The protocol was immunoSEQ multiplex PCR, while the TCRdb copy is restricted to in-frame clones and leaves out a portion. The data contain approximately 56,000 clones, about 83% of them singletons. The specimen sequenced was peripheral blood. The source of these receptors is an older man with active COVID-19. The CDR3 runs from the conserved cysteine through the conserved F or W. D genes are given only for firm matches. Rows give clone size only sometimes, using once, few, many, or a class for an expanded clone.

abundance: -; v_gene: TRBV3-1/TRBV3-2; j_gene: TRBJ2-1; d_gene: -; CDR3aa: CASRGLGGEENNEQFF; CDR3nt: TGTGCCAGCAGGGGTTTGGGCGGGGAAGAAAACAATGAGCAGTTCTTC
abundance: -; v_gene: TRBV5-8; j_gene: TRBJ1-6; d_gene: -; CDR3aa: CASSFARQERNSPLHF; CDR3nt: TGTGCCAGCAGCTTCGCAAGACAGGAAAGGAATTCACCCCTCCACTTT
abundance: -; v_gene: TRBV5-4; j_gene: TRBJ2-3; d_gene: -; CDR3aa: CASSYITDTQYF; CDR3nt: TGTGCCAGCAGCTATATCACAGATACGCAGTATTTT
abundance: -; v_gene: TRBV9; j_gene: TRBJ1-4; d_gene: -; CDR3aa: CASSSSGQRGEKLFF; CDR3nt: TGTGCCAGCAGCTCCTCAGGGCAAAGAGGTGAAAAACTGTTTTTT
abundance: few; v_gene: TRBV19; j_gene: TRBJ1-5; d_gene: -; CDR3aa: CASSIARSRVTQPQHF; CDR3nt: TGTGCCAGTAGTATTGCCCGCTCCAGGGTGACTCAGCCCCAGCATTTT
abundance: once; v_gene: TRBV7-9; j_gene: TRBJ2-2; d_gene: -; CDR3aa: CASRIKGQAYTGELFF; CDR3nt: TGTGCCAGCAGGATAAAGGGGCAGGCCTACACCGGGGAGCTGTTTTTT
abundance: -; v_gene: TRBV28; j_gene: TRBJ2-7; d_gene: TRBD1; CDR3aa: CASRGGTGGYEQYF; CDR3nt: TGTGCCAGCAGGGGCGGGACAGGGGGCTACGAGCAGTACTTC
abundance: -; v_gene: TRBV7-9; j_gene: TRBJ2-7; d_gene: -; CDR3aa: CASSEQGGSEQYF; CDR3nt: TGTGCCAGCAGCGAACAGGGGGGGAGCGAGCAGTACTTC
abundance: -; v_gene: TRBV6-5; j_gene: TRBJ2-2; d_gene: TRBD1; CDR3aa: CASNPGTGDTGELFF; CDR3nt: TGTGCCAGCAATCCCGGGACAGGGGACACCGGGGAGCTGTTTTTT
abundance: -; v_gene: TRBV6-5; j_gene: TRBJ1-1; d_gene: TRBD1; CDR3aa: CASSYSDRGTEAFF; CDR3nt: TGTGCCAGCAGTTACTCGGACAGGGGCACTGAAGCTTTCTTT
abundance: -; v_gene: TRBV2; j_gene: TRBJ1-1; d_gene: -; CDR3aa: CASREDANTEAFF; CDR3nt: TGTGCCAGCAGGGAGGACGCAAACACTGAAGCTTTCTTT
abundance: -; v_gene: TRBV4-3; j_gene: TRBJ2-7; d_gene: -; CDR3aa: CASSQDLVTTQGYEQYF; CDR3nt: TGCGCCAGCAGCCAAGATTTAGTAACGACCCAGGGCTACGAGCAGTACTTC
abundance: once; v_gene: TRBV10-3; j_gene: TRBJ2-7; d_gene: TRBD1; CDR3aa: CAISPGQAYEQYF; CDR3nt: TGTGCCATCAGCCCGGGACAGGCTTACGAGCAGTACTTC
abundance: -; v_gene: TRBV5-1; j_gene: TRBJ1-1; d_gene: -; CDR3aa: CASSFSGGLNTEAFF; CDR3nt: TGCGCCAGCAGCTTCTCCGGAGGGTTGAACACTGAAGCTTTCTTT
abundance: -; v_gene: TRBV4-3; j_gene: TRBJ1-2; d_gene: -; CDR3aa: CASSQSPQGGDYGYTF; CDR3nt: TGCGCCAGCAGCCAGAGCCCTCAGGGAGGGGACTATGGCTACACCTTC
abundance: -; v_gene: TRBV4-1; j_gene: TRBJ2-7; d_gene: -; CDR3aa: CASSQDPEPYEQYF; CDR3nt: TGCGCCAGCAGCCAAGACCCGGAGCCATACGAGCAGTACTTC
abundance: -; v_gene: TRBV10-3; j_gene: TRBJ1-2; d_gene: TRBD1; CDR3aa: CAITLDRNYGYTF; CDR3nt: TGTGCCATCACCCTGGACAGGAACTATGGCTACACCTTC
abundance: -; v_gene: TRBV27; j_gene: TRBJ1-5; d_gene: -; CDR3aa: CASSPWGGQPQHF; CDR3nt: TGTGCCAGCAGTCCCTGGGGCGGTCAGCCCCAGCATTTT
abundance: -; v_gene: TRBV30; j_gene: TRBJ1-1; d_gene: -; CDR3aa: CAWSSQATNTEAFF; CDR3nt: TGTGCCTGGAGCTCACAGGCTACGAACACTGAAGCTTTCTTT
abundance: -; v_gene: TRBV28; j_gene: TRBJ1-1; d_gene: TRBD1; CDR3aa: CASSLSGGRTEAFF; CDR3nt: TGTGCCAGCAGTTTATCAGGGGGCCGGACTGAAGCTTTCTTT
abundance: many; v_gene: TRBV3-1/TRBV3-2; j_gene: TRBJ1-3; d_gene: -; CDR3aa: CASSQGGRDGNTIYF; CDR3nt: TGTGCCAGCAGCCAAGGTGGCAGGGATGGAAACACCATATATTTT
abundance: -; v_gene: TRBV6-5; j_gene: TRBJ2-7; d_gene: -; CDR3aa: CASRRQPSYEQYF; CDR3nt: TGTGCCAGCAGGCGACAACCTTCCTACGAGCAGTACTTC
abundance: -; v_gene: TRBV6-2/TRBV6-3; j_gene: TRBJ1-1; d_gene: -; CDR3aa: CASSLSRVTLF; CDR3nt: TGTGCCAGCAGTTTATCCAGGGTCACCCTCTTT
abundance: -; v_gene: TRBV10-3; j_gene: TRBJ2-5; d_gene: TRBD2; CDR3aa: CAISELLAGLEETQYF; CDR3nt: TGTGCCATCAGTGAGTTGTTAGCGGGGTTGGAAGAGACCCAGTACTTC
abundance: -; v_gene: TRBV28; j_gene: TRBJ1-5; d_gene: TRBD1; CDR3aa: CASNQQGAGGQPQHF; CDR3nt: TGTGCCAGCAACCAACAGGGGGCCGGGGGTCAGCCCCAGCATTTT
abundance: -; v_gene: TRBV19; j_gene: TRBJ2-3; d_gene: TRBD1; CDR3aa: CASSRLPGTGGVDTQYF; CDR3nt: TGTGCCAGTAGTAGACTTCCCGGGACAGGGGGCGTAGATACGCAGTATTTT
abundance: -; v_gene: TRBV4-1; j_gene: TRBJ1-4; d_gene: -; CDR3aa: CASSQDRGAEKLFF; CDR3nt: TGCGCCAGCAGCCAAGATCGGGGGGCGGAAAAACTGTTTTTT
abundance: -; v_gene: TRBV7-2; j_gene: TRBJ1-1; d_gene: -; CDR3aa: CASSYRQDTEAFF; CDR3nt: TGTGCCAGCAGCTATCGACAGGACACTGAAGCTTTCTTT
abundance: -; v_gene: TRBV9; j_gene: TRBJ2-1; d_gene: TRBD2; CDR3aa: CASSPWERGYNEQFF; CDR3nt: TGTGCCAGCAGCCCGTGGGAGCGGGGCTACAATGAGCAGTTCTTC
abundance: once; v_gene: TRBV2; j_gene: TRBJ1-1; d_gene: -; CDR3aa: CASSVLAGVDTEAFF; CDR3nt: TGTGCCAGCAGTGTCCTCGCAGGGGTTGACACTGAAGCTTTCTTT
abundance: once; v_gene: TRBV5-4; j_gene: TRBJ2-5; d_gene: TRBD2; CDR3aa: CASSTSSGGVETQYF; CDR3nt: TGTGCCAGCAGCACTTCTAGCGGGGGGGTAGAGACCCAGTACTTC
abundance: -; v_gene: TRBV13; j_gene: TRBJ2-7; d_gene: -; CDR3aa: CASSLVLQGSSYEQYF; CDR3nt: TGTGCCAGCAGCTTAGTGTTGCAGGGGAGCTCCTACGAGCAGTACTTC
abundance: -; v_gene: TRBV12-3/TRBV12-4; j_gene: TRBJ2-7; d_gene: TRBD1; CDR3aa: CASSPDRAYEQYF; CDR3nt: TGTGCCAGCAGCCCCGACAGGGCCTACGAGCAGTACTTC
abundance: -; v_gene: TRBV2; j_gene: TRBJ1-4; d_gene: TRBD1; CDR3aa: CASSGGDRGVKLFF; CDR3nt: TGTGCCAGCAGTGGTGGGGACAGGGGTGTCAAACTGTTTTTT
abundance: -; v_gene: TRBV10-3; j_gene: TRBJ1-1; d_gene: -; CDR3aa: CAISESMAGNTEAFF; CDR3nt: TGTGCCATCAGTGAGTCGATGGCAGGGAACACTGAAGCTTTCTTT
abundance: -; v_gene: TRBV7-3; j_gene: TRBJ1-2; d_gene: -; CDR3aa: CASSFSSGNYGYTF; CDR3nt: TGTGCCAGCAGCTTTTCTTCGGGAAACTATGGCTACACCTTC
abundance: -; v_gene: TRBV11-3; j_gene: TRBJ2-1; d_gene: TRBD1; CDR3aa: CASSGQGYEQFF; CDR3nt: TGTGCCAGCAGCGGACAGGGGTATGAGCAGTTCTTC
abundance: -; v_gene: TRBV4-3; j_gene: TRBJ2-1; d_gene: TRBD1; CDR3aa: CASSPADRGLNEQFF; CDR3nt: TGCGCCAGCAGCCCTGCTGACAGGGGGCTCAATGAGCAGTTCTTC
abundance: few; v_gene: TRBV3-1/TRBV3-2; j_gene: TRBJ1-3; d_gene: TRBD1; CDR3aa: CASSPTTGRSGNTIYF; CDR3nt: TGTGCCAGCAGCCCCACGACAGGGAGATCTGGAAACACCATATATTTT
abundance: -; v_gene: TRBV28; j_gene: TRBJ1-5; d_gene: -; CDR3aa: CASRWEGQGNQPQHF; CDR3nt: TGTGCCAGCAGGTGGGAGGGGCAGGGCAATCAGCCCCAGCATTTT
abundance: -; v_gene: TRBV7-9; j_gene: TRBJ2-7; d_gene: -; CDR3aa: CASSGPVDEQYF; CDR3nt: TGTGCCAGCAGCGGGCCTGTGGACGAGCAGTACTTC
abundance: -; v_gene: TRBV9; j_gene: TRBJ2-3; d_gene: -; CDR3aa: CASSVGRASLTDTQYF; CDR3nt: TGTGCCAGCAGCGTAGGCAGGGCCAGCCTCACAGATACGCAGTATTTT
abundance: few; v_gene: TRBV2; j_gene: TRBJ1-6; d_gene: -; CDR3aa: CASSEEGQGLPLHF; CDR3nt: TGTGCCAGCAGTGAAGAGGGGCAGGGCCTTCCCCTCCACTTT
abundance: -; v_gene: TRBV5-1; j_gene: TRBJ1-6; d_gene: -; CDR3aa: CASNPGSHNSPLHF; CDR3nt: TGCGCCAGCAACCCTGGGAGCCATAATTCACCCCTCCACTTT
abundance: -; v_gene: TRBV27; j_gene: TRBJ1-5; d_gene: -; CDR3aa: CASSLKRGQPQHF; CDR3nt: TGTGCCAGCAGTTTAAAAAGGGGTCAGCCCCAGCATTTT
abundance: -; v_gene: TRBV5-4; j_gene: TRBJ1-2; d_gene: TRBD1; CDR3aa: CASSPGTGAYGYTF; CDR3nt: TGTGCCAGCAGCCCAGGGACAGGGGCTTATGGCTACACCTTC